This TCR beta chain was sequenced in a study of post-analysis software for immune sequencing data. Study in general: The cohort encompassed relapsing-remitting, secondary progressive and progressive-relapsing multiple sclerosis disease courses. Findings and limits, study-wide: The study found TRBV5-6, TRBV5-1 and TRBV20-1 among five or six TRBV segments more frequent in patients than controls. Multiple sclerosis patients had significantly lower normalized Chao1 diversity than controls. Those samples that were prepared in the same batch co-clustered strongly by F measure.

Germline loops: CDR1 SNHLY, CDR2 FYNNEI. V lost 4 bases to trimming and J lost 9 bases, with 19 bases between them. The CDR3 runs 15 residues. Prepared TCR beta cDNA libraries contained unique molecular identifiers. Roughly 450,000 cDNA molecules came from about 1 to 10 million T cells. A single record per CDR3 protein comes from TCRdb applying MiXCR to the PCR reads. Counted here are hundreds of thousands of distinct CDR3 sequences, roughly 45% occurring once; the ten biggest clones make up 1.5% to 2%. To note about this clonotype: Its target is not known.

The chain couples TRBV2 to TRBJ2-1; maybe TRBD1 (6 bases). The sequence was obtained from a girl between 10 and 17 years old with multiple sclerosis. Sequencing was performed on blood. In DNA, the CDR3 is TGTGCCAGCAGTGTTTTATGGGACACCCTTGGTGAGCAGTTCTTC. Its translation is CASSVLWDTLGEQFF. The full variable domain, rest sourced from reference TRBV2 and TRBJ2-1, is EPEVTQTPSHQVTQMGQEVILRCVPISNHLYFYWYRQILGQKVEFLVSFYNNEISEKSEIFDDQFSVERPDGSNFTLKIRSTKLEDSAMYFCASSVLWDTLGEQFFGPGTRLTVL.